The 27 T cell receptor beta chains listed next were all sequenced from one sample in a study of cytomegalovirus exposure and HLA in healthy donors. Use of 60 Vbeta and 13 Jbeta primers characterized the PCR. The data were produced by immunoSEQ multiplex PCR, yet TCRdb's version contains in-frame clones alone and is incomplete. The sample lists about 140,000 clones, 82% seen once, with approximately 9.7% in the top ten. The sequenced sample consisted of PBMCs. All receptors come from a woman aged 60 to 75 in good health and CMV-seropositive.

DNA for the CDR3: TGTGCCAGCAGAACCGGGACAGACTCCTACGAGCAGTACTTC. Residues: CASRTGTDSYEQYF. The chain combines TRBV28 with TRBJ2-7; TRBD1 aligns across 7 bases. This CDR3 has 14 residues. Germline CDR1 is MDHEN and CDR2 is SYDVKM. V shed 6 bases, J shed 0 bases, and the junction held 5 bases outside the gene matches.

With respect to this clone: Other DNA sequences in this specimen translate into the identical CDR3. The gene calls are TRBV30 and TRBJ1-3, with 7 bases aligning to TRBD1. Germline V gives CDR1 GTSNPN, CDR2 SVGIG (reference sequence). The CDR3 sequence is 15 residues long. Unmatched junction bases numbered 8, after V lost 2 bases and J lost 4 bases. CDR3 amino acids: CAWSRTGDSGNTIYF. The CDR3 coding sequence is TGTGCCTGGAGTCGAACAGGGGATTCAGGAAACACCATATATTTT.

The chain is built from TRBV2 and TRBJ1-2; TRBD1 might be the D (6 bases). From germline, CDR1 is SNHLY and CDR2 FYNNEI. The V and J ends lost 0 bases and 4 bases respectively, with 15 bases between them. The CDR3 is 16 residues long. CDR3 protein: CASSEALTHRAYGYTF. The CDR3 nucleotides are TGTGCCAGCAGTGAAGCGCTTACACACAGGGCCTATGGCTACACCTTC. Based on the CDR3 plus reference TRBV2 and TRBJ1-2, the full variable domain is EPEVTQTPSHQVTQMGQEVILRCVPISNHLYFYWYRQILGQKVEFLVSFYNNEISEKSEIFDDQFSVERPDGSNFTLKIRSTKLEDSAMYFCASSEALTHRAYGYTFGSGTRLTVV.

The chain combines TRBV6-5 with TRBJ1-1; TRBD1 agrees at 7 bases. The CDR3 covers 15 residues. The trim removed 0 bases at V and 4 bases at J, leaving 5 bases unmatched. The germline gives CDR1 MNHEY, CDR2 SVGAGI. The CDR3 region is CASSYSETGSTEAFF. The CDR3 DNA reads TGTGCCAGCAGTTACTCCGAGACAGGGAGCACTGAAGCTTTCTTT.

V is TRBV7-2 and J is TRBJ2-3; no clear D gene. V lost 5 bases and J lost 5, with 8 bases in between. CDR1 is SGHTA and CDR2 is FQGNSA in the germline V gene. The CDR3 sequence is 12 residues long. The CDR3 region is CASSNTQDTQYF. CDR3 DNA sequence: TGTGCCAGCAGCAACACACAAGATACGCAGTATTTT.

This chain connects TRBV6-6 to TRBJ2-5; tentative D call: TRBD2 (5 bases). The V end lost 5 bases, the J end lost 0 bases, and 10 bases lay between the germline ends. CDR1 MNHNY and CDR2 SVGAGI come from the germline V gene (reference sequence). The CDR3 loop spans 14 amino acids. CDR3: CASSPAGNQETQYF. The CDR3 nucleotides read TGTGCCAGCAGTCCGGCCGGGAACCAAGAGACCCAGTACTTC.

The chain uses TRBV6-4 and TRBJ2-3; 11 nucleotides align to TRBD1. V shed 6 bases, J shed 6 bases, and the junction held 5 bases outside the gene matches. Germline V gene lookup returns CDR1 MRHNA and CDR2 SNTAGT. The CDR3 spans 14 residues. CDR3 DNA: TGTGCCAGCAGCCCGGGACAGGGGGTCGATACGCAGTATTTT. It specifies CASSPGQGVDTQYF.

This clone occurred once. The J gene is TRBJ1-5, the V gene TRBV11-2; D not resolved. Germline CDR1 SGHAT, CDR2 FQNNGV. CDR3 length equals 13 residues. Trimming took 1 base from V and 7 from J, leaving 8 bases between them. CDR3 nucleotides: TGTGCCAGCAGCTTAGTGGCGGAACAGCCCCAGCATTTT. Its translation is CASSLVAEQPQHF.

The rearrangement uses TRBV19 and TRBJ1-4, with 7 positions matching TRBD1. Per germline, CDR1 LNHDA and CDR2 SQIVND (reference sequence). V lost 5 bases to trimming and J lost 5 bases; unmatched junction nucleotides: 11. The CDR3 contains 16 residues. This CDR3 reads CASSQQVGTANEKLFF. The CDR3 bases are TGTGCCAGTAGTCAGCAAGTGGGGACAGCAAATGAAAAACTGTTTTTT. The whole variable domain, filled in from reference TRBV19 and TRBJ1-4, reads DGGITQSPKYLFRKEGQNVTLSCEQNLNHDAMYWYRQDPGQGLRLIYYSQIVNDFQKGDIAEGYSVSREKKESFPLTVTSAQKNPTAFYLCASSQQVGTANEKLFFGSGTQLSVL.

The rearrangement joins TRBV27 to TRBJ2-2, with D possibly being TRBD2 (5 bases). The CDR3 has 14 amino acids. Germline CDR1 reads MNHEY; CDR2 reads SMNVEV (reference sequence). The V end was cut by 2 bases, the J end by 3 bases, with 7 bases between. Here the CDR3 DNA reads TGTGCCAGCAGTTTACTAGCAGACACCGGGGAGCTGTTTTTT. Its protein is CASSLLADTGELFF.

The chain employs TRBV19 and TRBJ1-1; 10 bases are a match to TRBD1. This CDR3 has 14 amino acids. V lost 3 bases, J lost 5 bases, and 3 bases stayed unmatched. CDR1 and CDR2 (germline): LNHDA, SQIVND (reference sequence). The CDR3 protein is CASSMRTGGTEAFF. CDR3 nucleotides: TGTGCCAGTAGTATGCGGACAGGGGGGACTGAAGCTTTCTTT.

The V call is TRBV27, the J call TRBJ2-2, with D possibly TRBD2 on 5 matching bases. The CDR3 totals 13 residues. V was shortened by 6 bases and J by 8 bases, with 13 bases between the two germline ends. Germline V gives CDR1 MNHEY, CDR2 SMNVEV (reference sequence). The CDR3, as DNA: TGTGCCAGCAGATCCCTGAGGAGGGGGGAGCTGTTTTTT. Translated: CASRSLRRGELFF.

The V call is TRBV2, the J call TRBJ2-3; D uncertain. Germline V gives CDR1 SNHLY, CDR2 FYNNEI. V shed 7 bases and J shed 4 bases, with 9 bases lying between them. The CDR3 contains 12 residues. The CDR3 here is CASKAASDTQYF. CDR3 coding DNA: TGTGCCAGCAAGGCGGCCTCAGATACGCAGTATTTT.

This clone was counted a few times. The chain carries TRBV5-1 and TRBJ2-3; 10 nucleotides match TRBD2. Germline CDR1 SGHRS, CDR2 YFSETQ. Trimming removed 4 bases from V and 7 bases from J; junction bases left unmatched: 9. The CDR3 covers 15 residues. As DNA, the CDR3 is TGCGCCAGCAGCGTTGAACTAGCGGGGCTAAATACGCAGTATTTT. It is translated as CASSVELAGLNTQYF.

V usage is TRBV27 and J usage is TRBJ2-7; 9 nucleotides agree with TRBD2. CDR1 is MNHEY and CDR2 is SMNVEV in the germline V gene (reference sequence). The junction had 6 bases not matched to a gene; V was cut back by 2 bases and J by 4 bases. There are 15 residues in the CDR3. The CDR3 sequence is CASSLGAGGGYEQYF. In DNA, the CDR3 is TGTGCCAGCAGTTTAGGGGCGGGAGGGGGTTACGAGCAGTACTTC.

The chain joins TRBV5-6 to TRBJ2-7, with D possibly being TRBD2 (6 bases). This CDR3 has 15 residues. With 0 bases removed from V and 0 bases from J, the gap between germline ends came to 10 bases. The germline CDR1 and CDR2 sequences are SGHDT and YYEEEE. CDR3 sequence (DNA): TGTGCCAGCAGCTTGGTCGGCGGGGCCTCCTACGAGCAGTACTTC. Its protein is CASSLVGGASYEQYF.

There are a few counts of this clone. The rearrangement links TRBV9 to TRBJ1-2; TRBD1 might be the D (6 bases). Germline CDR1 reads SGDLS; CDR2 reads YYNGEE. Trimming removed 0 bases from V and 7 bases from J, with 16 bases in between. The CDR3 is 15 amino acids. Here the CDR3 DNA reads TGTGCCAGCAGCGTAGACTCCAGGGGTTCCGGTGGCTACACCTTC. Translating it yields CASSVDSRGSGGYTF.

CDR3 sequence reads: CASSLGLSQNTQYF. The CDR3, as DNA: TGTGCCAGCAGCTTAGGACTCAGCCAAAATACGCAGTATTTT. The V gene is TRBV7-2, the J gene TRBJ2-3; D gene unclear. Trimming pared 1 base from V and 7 bases from J, leaving 12 bases between. This CDR3 is 14 amino acids long. CDR1 SGHTA and CDR2 FQGNSA come from the germline V gene.

In its sample, this clone was seen once. The chain combines TRBV27 with TRBJ2-1; 9 nucleotides agree with TRBD1. J was trimmed by 5 bases and V by 3 bases; bases with no gene match: 11. CDR3 size: 17 residues. CDR1 is MNHEY, CDR2 SMNVEV, per germline (reference sequence). CDR3 bases: TGTGCCAGCAGTTTGTACACCGGGACAGGGCCGAACAATGAGCAGTTCTTC. Protein sequence: CASSLYTGTGPNNEQFF.

The genes are TRBV10-3 and TRBJ2-2, with a weak D call TRBD1 (6 bases). Trimming cost V 10 bases and J 2 bases, with 11 bases left between them. Germline CDR1 is ENHRY and CDR2 is SYGVKD. The CDR3 has 13 amino acids. The CDR3 DNA reads as TGTGCCACCGGGACAAAAAACACCGGGGAGCTGTTTTTT. Translated, it gives CATGTKNTGELFF.

J is TRBJ2-5 and V is TRBV5-1; TRBD2 aligns across 7 bases. Germline CDR1 is SGHRS and CDR2 is YFSETQ. There are 15 residues in the CDR3. V was clipped by 0 bases and J by 4 bases; unmatched bases: 6. CDR3 nucleotide sequence: TGCGCCAGCAGCTTGGAGGGGAGGGCCTCAGAGACCCAGTACTTC. It encodes CASSLEGRASETQYF.

The V and J genes are TRBV28 and TRBJ2-1, with a weak D call TRBD2 (6 bases). In germline, CDR1 is MDHEN, CDR2 SYDVKM. This CDR3 has 14 amino acids. Trimming cost V 8 bases and J 0 bases, with 11 bases left between them. CDR3 sequence reads: CASGDSFSYNEQFF. The CDR3 coding sequence is TGTGCCAGCGGGGACTCCTTCTCCTACAATGAGCAGTTCTTC.

The chain couples TRBV7-9 to TRBJ1-1; 8 nucleotides line up with TRBD1. The V segment lost 4 bases and the J segment 7 bases; nucleotides outside the gene matches: 5. The germline gives CDR1 SEHNR, CDR2 FQNEAQ (reference sequence). This CDR3 has 13 residues. The CDR3 coding sequence is TGTGCCAGCAGCTCCAGGGGGCCTATTGAAGCTTTCTTT. Translated: CASSSRGPIEAFF.

The CDR3 sequence is CAWSEARPHEKLFF. CDR3 bases: TGTGCCTGGAGTGAAGCCAGGCCCCATGAAAAACTGTTTTTT. The chain links TRBV30 to TRBJ1-4; D is unclear. The CDR3 extends over 14 amino acids. Germline values: CDR1 GTSNPN, CDR2 SVGIG (reference sequence). Trimming removed 1 base at V and 6 bases at J, with 12 bases between.

The genes are TRBV15 and TRBJ2-5; weak D call: TRBD2 (5 bases). V was trimmed by 3 bases and J by 5 bases, leaving 7 bases between them. CDR3 size: 12 residues. Germline CDR1 LNHNV, CDR2 YYDKDF (reference sequence). The CDR3 here is CATSRRRETQYF. The CDR3 DNA sequence: TGTGCCACCAGCAGGAGGAGGGAGACCCAGTACTTC.

This clone was picked up a small number of times. CDR3 nucleotide sequence: TGTGCCATCAGTGATGGCGGACAAGCCCTTCTCAGTGGCTACACCTTC. Translating gives CAISDGGQALLSGYTF. V is TRBV10-3 and J is TRBJ1-2; D might be TRBD1 (5 bases). Per the germline V gene, CDR1 is ENHRY and CDR2 is SYGVKD. The length of the CDR3 is 16 residues. The V gene lost 3 bases and the J gene lost 7 bases, with 21 bases spanning the gap.

The chain uses TRBV7-8 and TRBJ2-5; TRBD2 matches at 7 bases. V was pared by 1 base and J by 5 bases, with 7 bases of the junction left unmatched. CDR3 length: 15 amino acids. CDR1 is SGHVS and CDR2 is FQNEAQ in the germline V gene. CDR3 protein: CASSLGAGVGETQYF. CDR3 sequence (DNA): TGTGCCAGCAGCTTAGGGGCGGGAGTGGGGGAGACCCAGTACTTC.